This T cell receptor beta chain was sequenced during a study of CD8+CD57+ T cells in acquired aplastic anemia. Turning to the study itself: For CD4+ cells, healthy donors had an average of roughly 9.8 million reads. General observations from the study: Found in both controls and patients were approximately 29 CD8+ CDR3 sequences. Patients and controls had CD8+ Simpson's diversity values that were not significantly distinct.

In the case of this clonotype: Its antigen is as yet unknown.

Germline V gives CDR1 SGHVS, CDR2 FNYEAQ. Trimming removed 5 bases at V and 6 bases at J, with 11 bases between. This CDR3 has 14 amino acids. Both TCR beta VDJ combination and CDR3 sequence profiling were carried out. Genomic DNA was the template for this profiling. TCRdb recomputed calls from the reads with MiXCR, one row per CDR3 protein. The sample shows more than 150,000 distinct CDR3 sequences, approximately 49% of them seen only once. Sequenced material: sorted CD4+, CD8+, or CD8+CD57+ T cells (not recorded which) from PBMCs. The clonotype originates from a human donor in good health. The chain recombines TRBV7-6 with TRBJ1-6; D might be TRBD1 (5 bases). The CDR3 DNA reads TGTGCCAGCAGCCCTAGACAGAGTAATTCACCCCTCCACTTT. Translated: CASSPRQSNSPLHF.